These 17 T cell receptor beta chains share one sample of origin, sequenced in a study of control samples from healthy donors and cancer patients. Profiling relied on immunoSEQ multiplex PCR, and the TCRdb table lists in-frame clones only, not all of them. The table lists about 180,000 clones, about 91% of them singletons. Material for sequencing was blood. Receptor source: a woman aged 40 to 55 in good health.

Concerning this clone itself: The sample holds other DNA sequences that translate to the same CDR3. This chain joins TRBV19 and TRBJ2-7; D gene unclear. The germline CDR1 and CDR2 sequences are LNHDA and SQIVND (reference sequence). The CDR3 sequence is 13 residues long. Trimming took 3 bases from V and 0 from J, leaving 6 bases between them. The CDR3 spells CASSIGSSYEQYF. For the CDR3, the DNA is TGTGCCAGTAGTATTGGGTCCTCCTACGAGCAGTACTTC.

This chain connects TRBV5-1 to TRBJ1-5, with D unclear. Germline lookup yields CDR1 SGHRS and CDR2 YFSETQ. Trimming left V 4 bases short and J 5 bases short, with 10 bases between. The CDR3 is 13 amino acids. The CDR3 sequence: CASSLDGYQPQHF. The CDR3 DNA reads as TGCGCCAGCAGCCTGGATGGGTATCAGCCCCAGCATTTT.

In DNA, the CDR3 is TGTGCCAGTAGTAAAAACCGAAATCAGCCCCAGCATTTT. Its translation: CASSKNRNQPQHF. The chain links TRBV19 to TRBJ1-5; D is uncertain. Trimming removed 4 bases at V and 4 bases at J, with 8 bases between. CDR3 length: 13 amino acids. CDR1 and CDR2 (germline): LNHDA, SQIVND (reference sequence).

This rearrangement joins TRBV7-9 to TRBJ2-1, with TRBD2 identical over 8 bases. The CDR3 is 18 residues long. Trimming at V came to 1 base and at J to 6 bases, leaving 14 bases not matched to a gene. Germline V gives CDR1 SEHNR, CDR2 FQNEAQ (reference sequence). The CDR3 DNA reads TGTGCCAGCAGCTTAGTGGTTGTTAACGGGGGGGCCTTCAATGAGCAGTTCTTC. Encoded protein: CASSLVVVNGGAFNEQFF.

The gene calls are TRBV2 and TRBJ1-2; perhaps TRBD1 as D (5 bases). Germline values: CDR1 SNHLY, CDR2 FYNNEI. Trimming took off 6 bases at V and 7 bases at J, with 15 bases between the two ends. This CDR3 is 13 amino acids long. DNA for the CDR3: TGTGCCAGCAGGGCTCGGGACGGCGGTGGCTACACCTTC. Translating it yields CASRARDGGGYTF.

The V call is TRBV27, the J call TRBJ1-2; maybe TRBD1 (6 bases). CDR3 length: 13 amino acids. The germline gives CDR1 MNHEY, CDR2 SMNVEV (reference sequence). The germline V and J ends were trimmed by 5 bases and 4 bases, with 11 bases remaining between them. The CDR3 region is CASSPTGLYGYTF. For the CDR3, the DNA is TGTGCCAGCAGTCCGACAGGACTCTATGGCTACACCTTC.

Comments on this clone: The same CDR3 is also encoded by other DNA sequences in this sample. This chain uses TRBV28 with TRBJ1-2; 7 bases are shared with TRBD1. Germline lookup yields CDR1 MDHEN and CDR2 SYDVKM. Unmatched junction bases numbered 8, after V lost 5 bases and J lost 8 bases. CDR3 size: 13 residues. The CDR3 loop is CASSIQGGRGYTF. The CDR3 DNA sequence: TGTGCCAGCAGTATCCAGGGGGGGCGGGGCTACACCTTC.

The chain is built from TRBV6-5 and TRBJ1-1; TRBD1 matches at 9 bases. Germline CDR1 and CDR2: MNHEY and SVGAGI. The CDR3 is 15 residues long. Germline trimming cut 7 bases from V and 1 base from J; bases unmatched to any gene: 7. Here the CDR3 DNA reads TGTGCCAGCACCTGGGGACAGGGCTCGAACACTGAAGCTTTCTTT. It specifies CASTWGQGSNTEAFF.

This chain links TRBV5-1 with TRBJ2-7; the D gene is possibly TRBD1 (6 bases). This CDR3 is 14 amino acids long. V was shortened by 7 bases and J by 0 bases, with 14 bases between the two germline ends. Germline-derived CDR1 and CDR2 are SGHRS and YFSETQ. Here the CDR3 reads CASARWGPSYEQYF. CDR3 bases: TGCGCCAGCGCCAGATGGGGGCCCTCCTACGAGCAGTACTTC. The whole variable domain, remainder taken from reference TRBV5-1 and TRBJ2-7, is KAGVTQTPRYLIKTRGQQVTLSCSPISGHRSVSWYQQTPGQGLQFLFEYFSETQRNKGNFPGRFSGRQFSNSRSEMNVSTLELGDSALYLCASARWGPSYEQYFGPGTRLTVT.

The chain is built from TRBV13 and TRBJ1-1, with a tentative D call TRBD1 (5 bases). Trimming took off 5 bases at V and 2 bases at J, with 15 bases between the two ends. The length of the CDR3 is 15 residues. CDR1 is PRHDT and CDR2 is FYEKMQ in the germline V gene (reference sequence). CDR3 residues: CASSRGGEANTEAFF. Here the CDR3 DNA reads TGTGCCAGCAGCCGAGGAGGGGAAGCCAACACTGAAGCTTTCTTT.

The chain employs TRBV6-5 and TRBJ2-7; TRBD1 agrees at 7 bases. CDR3 length: 15 amino acids. Trimming at V came to 6 bases and at J to 0 bases, leaving 8 bases not matched to a gene. Looked up from germline, CDR1 is MNHEY and CDR2 is SVGAGI. CDR3 bases: TGTGCCAGCAGGACAGGGACAGCCCGCTCCTACGAGCAGTACTTC. Residues: CASRTGTARSYEQYF.

This chain links TRBV10-2 with TRBJ1-2; D uncertain. CDR1 WSHSY and CDR2 SAAADI come from the germline V gene. CDR3 length: 12 amino acids. V lost 3 bases and J 8 bases, leaving 10 bases between the germline ends. CDR3 region: CASSDPGIGYTF. CDR3 nucleotides: TGCGCCAGCAGTGATCCGGGGATCGGCTACACCTTC.

In this sample, this clone turned up once. The chain carries TRBV14 and TRBJ2-7; 8 nucleotides match TRBD2. CDR1 is SGHDN and CDR2 is FVKESK in the germline V gene. The V gene end was trimmed by 4 bases and the J gene end by 1 base; junction bases not matched to a gene: 30. There are 23 residues in the CDR3. The CDR3 DNA reads TGTGCCAGCAGCCCCCGTTGTCTAGCGGGCCCCTGTCCTGACCTAGAGCGGTCCTACGAGCAGTACTTC. Protein sequence: CASSPRCLAGPCPDLERSYEQYF.

The chain couples TRBV12-3 or TRBV12-4 to TRBJ1-1; D might be TRBD1 (6 bases). V gave up 2 bases and J gave up 10 bases, with 11 bases separating them. The CDR3 covers 12 residues. The CDR3 protein is CASSLRGDSAFF. The CDR3 DNA is TGTGCCAGCAGTTTAAGGGGGGACTCAGCTTTCTTT.

V is TRBV19 and J is TRBJ2-5; 7 nucleotides align to TRBD1. CDR1 LNHDA and CDR2 SQIVND come from the germline V gene (reference sequence). The CDR3 loop spans 13 amino acids. Germline trimming cut 5 bases from V and 4 bases from J; bases unmatched to any gene: 4. As DNA, the CDR3 is TGTGCCAGTAGTCCCCGACAGGGAGAGACCCAGTACTTC. Translating gives CASSPRQGETQYF.

The chain joins TRBV7-2 to TRBJ2-7; 9 bases match TRBD2. V shed 8 bases and J 3 bases; nucleotides not matched to a gene: 8. The CDR3 loop spans 14 amino acids. The V gene's germline CDR1 is SGHTA and CDR2 FQGNSA. The CDR3 DNA reads as TGTGCCAGCGCCTCTGGCGGGGGGGGCTACGAGCAGTACTTC. Translated: CASASGGGGYEQYF.

The chain uses TRBV18 and TRBJ1-3; no firm D call. Germline CDR1 and CDR2: KGHSH and LQKENI. The CDR3 has 13 amino acids. V lost 2 bases to trimming and J lost 8 bases, with 10 bases between them. The CDR3 nucleotides read TGTGCCAGCTCACCAAGGCAAGCAGACACCATATATTTT. Protein: CASSPRQADTIYF.